The 30 T cell receptor beta chains below all came from one sample that was sequenced in a study of OX40 agonist ivuxolimab in advanced cancers. Sequencing was performed with immunoSEQ multiplex PCR; in TCRdb, only in-frame clones are kept and a portion is missing. Altogether some 43,000 clones are present, approximately 88% being singletons, with the ten largest covering under 0.65%. The sequencing used CD4+ or CD8+ T cells sorted from blood, collected in a trial of the OX40 agonist ivuxolimab. All receptors come from an adult with an advanced solid tumor such as melanoma, head and neck, liver or kidney cancer.

The chain is built from TRBV18 and TRBJ2-7; 7 bases fit TRBD1. CDR1 is KGHSH and CDR2 is LQKENI in the germline V gene. This CDR3 is built from 14 residues. Trimming took 0 bases from V and 6 from J; bases not matched to a gene: 5. The CDR3 region is CASSPPVGQIEQYF. The CDR3 DNA follows: TGTGCCAGCTCACCACCGGTGGGACAGATCGAGCAGTACTTC.

This clone is a singleton in its sample. The chain links TRBV7-3 to TRBJ2-3, with TRBD2 matching over 11 bases. V lost 5 bases, J lost 3 bases, and 4 bases stayed unmatched. Germline V lookup: CDR1 SGHTA, CDR2 FQGTGA. The CDR3 is made up of 15 amino acids. CDR3 nucleotides: TGTGCCAGCAGCCCACGACTAGCGGGGACAGATACGCAGTATTTT. Protein sequence: CASSPRLAGTDTQYF.

The V gene is TRBV11-3, the J gene TRBJ1-5; a weak D match, TRBD1 (5 bases). Germline loops: CDR1 SGHNT, CDR2 YENEEA. CDR3 length equals 12 residues. Trimming pared 0 bases from V and 9 bases from J, leaving 6 bases between. CDR3 sequence: CASSLDQGPQHF. The CDR3, as DNA: TGTGCCAGCAGCTTAGATCAGGGGCCCCAGCATTTT.

The chain employs TRBV5-1 and TRBJ2-7, with TRBD1 identical over 7 bases. Germline V gene lookup returns CDR1 SGHRS and CDR2 YFSETQ. V lost 0 bases, J lost 7 bases, and 4 bases stayed unmatched. This CDR3 is built from 13 residues. The CDR3 loop reads CASSLGQGREQYF. The CDR3 DNA reads as TGCGCCAGCAGCTTGGGACAGGGACGGGAGCAGTACTTC.

CDR3: CASSPSAGVPLHF. The CDR3 region has the DNA TGTGCCAGTAGTCCTAGCGCCGGGGTACCCCTCCACTTT. The rearrangement links TRBV19 to TRBJ1-6; D is uncertain. The CDR3 totals 13 residues. CDR1 and CDR2 (germline): LNHDA, SQIVND (reference sequence). V lost 5 bases to trimming and J lost 12 bases, with 14 bases between them.

This clone appeared a single time. This sequence joins TRBV5-1 and TRBJ2-3, with TRBD2 matching 7 bases. The CDR3 covers 14 residues. Germline lookup yields CDR1 SGHRS and CDR2 YFSETQ. The junction had 6 bases not matched to a gene; V was cut back by 5 bases and J by 3 bases. This CDR3 reads CASRLQGGTDTQYF. The CDR3, as DNA: TGCGCCAGCAGACTTCAGGGAGGGACAGATACGCAGTATTTT.

This clone has just one count. The rearrangement links TRBV7-9 to TRBJ1-1; perhaps TRBD1 as D (5 bases). The germline gives CDR1 SEHNR, CDR2 FQNEAQ (reference sequence). The CDR3 is made up of 14 amino acids. V was pared by 2 bases and J by 3 bases, with 10 bases between. The CDR3 nucleotides are TGTGCCAGCAGCTTACAGGGAGGGGACACTGAAGCTTTCTTT. Translated, it gives CASSLQGGDTEAFF.

The chain employs TRBV7-9 and TRBJ1-6; D unclear. CDR1 and CDR2 (germline): SEHNR, FQNEAQ (reference sequence). Trimming removed 5 bases at V and 4 bases at J, with 9 bases between. CDR3 length: 14 amino acids. The CDR3: CASSPPGYNSPLHF. The CDR3 coding sequence is TGTGCCAGCAGCCCCCCTGGGTATAATTCACCCCTCCACTTT.

The chain uses TRBV4-3 and TRBJ1-6; 10 bases are shared with TRBD1. The CDR3 totals 16 residues. J was trimmed by 4 bases and V by 6 bases; bases with no gene match: 6. Germline V gives CDR1 LGHNA, CDR2 YSLEER. The CDR3 reads CASSPDRGLYNSPLHF. As DNA, the CDR3 is TGCGCCAGCAGTCCCGACAGGGGGCTATATAATTCACCCCTCCACTTT.

The CDR3 is CASSQDRYNEQFF. CDR3 DNA sequence: TGTGCCAGCAGCCAGGATCGGTACAATGAGCAGTTCTTC. The chain combines TRBV7-6 with TRBJ2-1; D remains ambiguous. V dropped 5 bases and J dropped 4 bases, with 9 bases sitting between them. The CDR3 spans 13 residues. The germline V gene has CDR1 SGHVS and CDR2 FNYEAQ.

The V gene is TRBV6-6, the J gene TRBJ2-3; the match to TRBD1 covers 8 bases. The V gene's germline CDR1 is MNHNY and CDR2 SVGAGI (reference sequence). J lost 3 bases, V lost 6 bases, and 5 bases had no gene match. The CDR3 runs 14 residues. CDR3 residues: CASRRDRSTDTQYF. DNA for the CDR3: TGTGCCAGCAGGAGGGACAGGTCTACAGATACGCAGTATTTT.

V and J are TRBV30 and TRBJ2-7; TRBD1 is a possible D gene (5 bases). The V end lost 2 bases, the J end lost 4 bases, and 12 bases lay between the germline ends. The CDR3 totals 13 residues. Germline loops: CDR1 GTSNPN, CDR2 SVGIG (reference sequence). CDR3 sequence reads: CAWSTGHQYEQYF. CDR3 nucleotide sequence: TGTGCCTGGAGTACCGGACATCAGTACGAGCAGTACTTC.

The chain couples TRBV29-1 to TRBJ2-1; D unclear. The germline gives CDR1 SQVTM, CDR2 ANQGSEA. The V gene lost 6 bases and the J gene lost 5 bases, with 14 bases spanning the gap. The CDR3 loop spans 13 amino acids. CDR3 nucleotide sequence: TGCAGCGTACCCACAGTTGGAAACAATGAGCAGTTCTTC. Amino acids: CSVPTVGNNEQFF.

The chain links TRBV11-1 to TRBJ2-3; TRBD2 aligns across 8 bases. Losses at the gene ends were 5 bases for V and 1 base for J; bases not matched to a gene: 5. CDR3 length equals 15 residues. Germline V lookup: CDR1 SGHAT, CDR2 FQDESV (reference sequence). CDR3 coding DNA: TGTGCCAGCAGCCCCCGGGGGGGTGGCACAGATACGCAGTATTTT. This codes for CASSPRGGGTDTQYF.

This chain's CDR3 is CASSFRDRREPQHF. The CDR3 nucleotides read TGTGCCAGCAGCTTCCGGGACAGACGGGAGCCCCAGCATTTT. The rearrangement uses TRBV7-2 and TRBJ1-5; 7 bases line up with TRBD1. This CDR3 is built from 14 residues. CDR1 and CDR2 from the germline V gene are SGHTA and FQGNSA. With V trimmed by 3 bases and J by 8 bases, 7 bases remained unmatched.

CDR3 region: CASSLGTGPSYGYTF. CDR3 coding DNA: TGTGCCAGCAGCTTGGGGACGGGCCCATCCTATGGCTACACCTTC. The J gene is TRBJ1-2, the V gene TRBV5-4, with D hard to call. Trimming pared 0 bases from V and 4 bases from J, leaving 13 bases between. The germline gives CDR1 SGHNT, CDR2 YYREEE (reference sequence). This CDR3 contains 15 residues.

V and J are TRBV7-9 and TRBJ2-3, with 10 bases aligning to TRBD2. This CDR3 is 19 amino acids long. Germline values: CDR1 SEHNR, CDR2 FQNEAQ (reference sequence). Trimming removed 3 bases from V and 0 bases from J; junction bases left unmatched: 12. The CDR3 nucleotides are TGTGCCAGCAGCTTGTTAGCGGGGGGTCCGGCCATTAGCACAGATACGCAGTATTTT. Translation: CASSLLAGGPAISTDTQYF.

The chain recombines TRBV7-9 with TRBJ1-1; the D is unclear. V was clipped by 3 bases and J by 11 bases, with 13 bases between them. Germline CDR1 SEHNR, CDR2 FQNEAQ (reference sequence). The CDR3 spans 12 residues. The CDR3: CASSFVDGEAFF. The CDR3 DNA follows: TGTGCCAGCAGCTTTGTCGACGGGGAGGCTTTCTTT. The complete variable domain, with remaining parts taken from reference TRBV7-9 and TRBJ1-1, reads DTGVSQNPRHKITKRGQNVTFRCDPISEHNRLYWYRQTLGQGPEFLTYFQNEAQLEKSRLLSDRFSAERPKGSFSTLEIQRTEQGDSAMYLCASSFVDGEAFFGQGTRLTVV.

V is TRBV27 and J is TRBJ1-6; 9 bases line up with TRBD1. Unmatched junction bases numbered 9, after V lost 2 bases and J lost 10 bases. The CDR3 length is 16 residues. Per germline, CDR1 MNHEY and CDR2 SMNVEV (reference sequence). CDR3 amino acids: CASSLRGTGRRSPLHF. In DNA form, the CDR3 reads TGTGCCAGCAGTTTAAGGGGGACAGGGAGGAGATCACCCCTCCACTTT.

This chain connects TRBV10-3 to TRBJ2-5, with 10 positions matching TRBD1. Germline V lookup: CDR1 ENHRY, CDR2 SYGVKD. V shed 9 bases and J 3 bases; nucleotides not matched to a gene: 4. The CDR3 spans 13 residues. DNA of the CDR3: TGTGCCATTTCGGACAGGGGGGAAGAGACCCAGTACTTC. Amino acid sequence: CAISDRGEETQYF.

V is TRBV4-3 and J is TRBJ1-1; D unresolved. CDR1 and CDR2 (germline): LGHNA, YSLEER. The germline V and J ends were trimmed by 5 bases and 3 bases, with 10 bases remaining between them. The CDR3 totals 13 residues. The CDR3 nucleotides read TGCGCCAGCAGCTCGAGCCTAGACACTGAAGCTTTCTTT. This codes for CASSSSLDTEAFF.

V usage is TRBV6-6 and J usage is TRBJ1-2, with D unresolved. Germline V CDR1 and CDR2: MNHNY, SVGAGI (reference sequence). V was shortened by 6 bases and J by 7 bases, with 12 bases between the two germline ends. The CDR3 extends over 12 amino acids. The CDR3 nucleotides are TGTGCCAGCAGCCCCGGCCTGGGTGGCTACACCTTC. Its translation: CASSPGLGGYTF.

J is TRBJ1-2 and V is TRBV7-8; 11 bases agree with TRBD1. In germline, CDR1 is SGHVS, CDR2 FQNEAQ. The CDR3 runs 17 residues. Trimming took 5 bases from V and 0 from J; bases not matched to a gene: 8. This chain's CDR3 is CASSTRTGGLPNYGYTF. The CDR3, as DNA: TGTGCCAGCAGCACGCGGACAGGGGGCCTTCCTAACTATGGCTACACCTTC.

The V gene is TRBV2, the J gene TRBJ1-5; 8 bases align to TRBD1. The CDR3 contains 13 residues. Looked up from germline, CDR1 is SNHLY and CDR2 is FYNNEI. Losses at the gene ends were 6 bases for V and 7 bases for J; bases not matched to a gene: 5. The CDR3, as DNA: TGTGCCAGCAGCCCGACAGGGGAACAGCCCCAGCATTTT. This codes for CASSPTGEQPQHF.

The chain carries TRBV30 and TRBJ2-6; D is ambiguous. V lost 2 bases to trimming and J lost 0 bases, with 5 bases between them. Germline lookup yields CDR1 GTSNPN and CDR2 SVGIG (reference sequence). The CDR3 is 14 amino acids. CDR3 loop: CAWSRSSGANVLTF. The CDR3 DNA is TGTGCCTGGAGTAGGTCCTCTGGGGCCAACGTCCTGACTTTC.

The chain recombines TRBV4-3 with TRBJ2-4, with 7 bases lining up with TRBD2. This CDR3 has 15 residues. Germline V gives CDR1 LGHNA, CDR2 YSLEER. V lost 2 bases, J lost 1 base, and 2 bases stayed unmatched. The CDR3 DNA reads TGCGCCAGCAGCCAATTGGGGGGGGCCAAAAACATTCAGTACTTC. The encoded protein is CASSQLGGAKNIQYF.

The chain recombines TRBV6-1 with TRBJ2-5; 10 bases match TRBD2. J was trimmed by 4 bases and V by 3 bases; bases with no gene match: 5. The CDR3 extends over 15 amino acids. From germline, CDR1 is MNHNS and CDR2 SASEGT. The CDR3 sequence is CASSDSGGSTETQYF. DNA of the CDR3: TGTGCCAGCAGTGATAGCGGGGGGTCTACAGAGACCCAGTACTTC.

V is TRBV5-4 and J is TRBJ2-4, with D possibly being TRBD1 or TRBD2 (6 bases each). The CDR3 covers 16 residues. Looked up from germline, CDR1 is SGHNT and CDR2 is YYREEE (reference sequence). V was clipped by 0 bases and J by 2 bases, with 12 bases between them. The CDR3 sequence: CASSLEGGVPKNIQYF. For the CDR3, the DNA is TGTGCCAGCAGCTTGGAGGGGGGTGTCCCCAAAAACATTCAGTACTTC.

The chain joins TRBV5-1 to TRBJ1-3; D not resolved. Trimming removed 0 bases at V and 0 bases at J, with 10 bases between. Germline loops: CDR1 SGHRS, CDR2 YFSETQ. The CDR3 covers 16 residues. CDR3 bases: TGCGCCAGCAGCTTGGACAGTTCTACCTCTGGAAACACCATATATTTT. This translates into CASSLDSSTSGNTIYF.

The chain recombines TRBV7-9 with TRBJ1-4; D is uncertain. The CDR3 is 15 residues long. The germline V gene encodes CDR1 SEHNR and CDR2 FQNEAQ (reference sequence). Between the trimmed V and J ends, which lost 6 bases and 0 bases, there was a span of 11 bases. In DNA, the CDR3 is TGTGCCAGCAGGCCCGTCCGGGCAACTAATGAAAAACTGTTTTTT. The encoded protein is CASRPVRATNEKLFF. The complete variable domain, with remaining parts taken from reference TRBV7-9 and TRBJ1-4, reads DTGVSQNPRHKITKRGQNVTFRCDPISEHNRLYWYRQTLGQGPEFLTYFQNEAQLEKSRLLSDRFSAERPKGSFSTLEIQRTEQGDSAMYLCASRPVRATNEKLFFGSGTQLSVL.